The TCR beta chain under discussion was sequenced for a study of cytomegalovirus exposure and HLA in healthy donors. The wider study: Earlier results showed 90 million to 130 million unique TCR beta sequences derived from roughly 200 million T cells.

Study results and limitations: Apparent HLA restriction characterized most CMV-associated TCR beta chains in a later analysis. The authors listed around 150 TCR beta chains as cytomegalovirus-associated.

With respect to this clone: No antigen is known for it.

The PCR made use of 60 Vbeta and 13 Jbeta primers. The table came from immunoSEQ multiplex PCR; TCRdb's copy has only in-frame clones and leaves some out. The sample yields about 190,000 clones, approximately 79% seen once. The material sequenced was PBMCs. This clonotype was sampled from a woman aged 18-30 years in good health and CMV-seronegative.

The DNA of the CDR3 is TGCGCCAGCAGCACCTGGGGGGGTACTTACGAGCAGTACTTC. It codes for CASSTWGGTYEQYF. The V and J genes are TRBV5-1 and TRBJ2-7, with 7 bases matching TRBD2. CDR1 is SGHRS and CDR2 is YFSETQ in the germline V gene. The CDR3 runs 14 residues. V trimming: 4 bases; J trimming: 4 bases; junction bases outside the gene matches: 8.